Listed here are 9 T cell receptor beta chains from one sample, sequenced in a study of blood T cells in healthy people across ages. PCR was performed a second time for roughly 7 to 11 cycles using a sample-barcoded 5' primer and a J-beta primer mix. In TCRdb, the 5' RACE reads were re-called with MiXCR into one record per CDR3 protein. The sample contains hundreds of thousands of distinct CDR3 sequences, 21% of which appear only once. Specimen: blood. Every receptor here comes from a man in his 70s in good health.

This clonotype was counted only a few times. The V gene is TRBV20-1, the J gene TRBJ2-5, with 11 bases fitting TRBD2. Germline loops: CDR1 DFQATT, CDR2 SNEGSKA (reference sequence). The CDR3 extends over 15 amino acids. The V gene end was trimmed by 3 bases and the J gene end by 5 bases; junction bases not matched to a gene: 8. The CDR3 is CSASTLAGVRETQYF. The CDR3 nucleotides are TGCAGTGCTAGTACACTAGCGGGAGTCAGGGAGACCCAGTACTTC.

The genes are TRBV29-1 and TRBJ1-4; the D is unclear. CDR3 length equals 13 residues. CDR1 and CDR2 from the germline V gene are SQVTM and ANQGSEA. Trimming took 5 bases from V and 5 from J, leaving 12 bases between them. The CDR3 DNA reads as TGCAGCGTTCGCAGACAAGGAAATGAAAAACTGTTTTTT. Translating gives CSVRRQGNEKLFF.

This clonotype was counted only a few times. The rearrangement uses TRBV5-1 and TRBJ1-4; TRBD1 matches 7 bases. The CDR3 contains 14 residues. V was clipped by 2 bases and J by 5 bases; unmatched bases: 3. Germline values: CDR1 SGHRS, CDR2 YFSETQ. Here the CDR3 reads CASSFGRGNEKLFF. CDR3 bases: TGCGCCAGCAGCTTCGGCAGGGGGAATGAAAAACTGTTTTTT.

The sample holds a few counts of this clonotype. This sequence joins TRBV20-1 and TRBJ2-2, with TRBD2 matching over 7 bases. CDR1 and CDR2 from the germline V gene are DFQATT and SNEGSKA (reference sequence). V shed 3 bases, J shed 0 bases, and the junction held 4 bases outside the gene matches. The CDR3 extends over 15 amino acids. CDR3 residues: CSASRSGTNTGELFF. The CDR3 region has the DNA TGCAGTGCTAGTAGGAGCGGGACGAACACCGGGGAGCTGTTTTTT.

The V gene is TRBV5-1, the J gene TRBJ2-7, with 9 bases identical to TRBD1. With 6 bases clipped from V and 5 bases from J, the junction kept 6 bases outside the gene matches. There are 13 residues in the CDR3. Looked up from germline, CDR1 is SGHRS and CDR2 is YFSETQ. CDR3 coding DNA: TGCGCCAGCATGCTGGACAGGGGCCACGAGCAGTACTTC. It translates to CASMLDRGHEQYF. The complete variable domain, with remaining parts taken from reference TRBV5-1 and TRBJ2-7, reads KAGVTQTPRYLIKTRGQQVTLSCSPISGHRSVSWYQQTPGQGLQFLFEYFSETQRNKGNFPGRFSGRQFSNSRSEMNVSTLELGDSALYLCASMLDRGHEQYFGPGTRLTVT.

CDR3 sequence: CSADSGRAPGELFF. DNA of the CDR3: TGCAGTGCCGATAGCGGGAGGGCCCCCGGGGAGCTGTTTTTT. The V call is TRBV20-1, the J call TRBJ2-2, with TRBD2 identical over 11 bases. V was clipped by 6 bases and J by 6 bases; unmatched bases: 6. The CDR3 sequence is 14 residues long. Germline CDR1 is DFQATT and CDR2 is SNEGSKA (reference sequence).

The V call is TRBV7-9, the J call TRBJ1-1; D not certain. This CDR3 has 15 amino acids. The germline V gene encodes CDR1 SEHNR and CDR2 FQNEAQ (reference sequence). Between the trimmed V and J ends, which lost 2 bases and 0 bases, there was a span of 10 bases. The chain's CDR3 is CASSLLGKMNTEAFF. As DNA, the CDR3 is TGTGCCAGCAGCTTATTGGGCAAAATGAACACTGAAGCTTTCTTT.

This clonotype was detected many times. The chain joins TRBV10-3 to TRBJ2-1; D uncertain. The ends were cut back, 3 bases at V and 7 bases at J, with 4 bases in the middle. The CDR3 runs 11 residues. The V gene's germline CDR1 is ENHRY and CDR2 SYGVKD. CDR3 region: CAISERNEQFF. Here the CDR3 DNA reads TGTGCCATCAGTGAAAGGAATGAGCAGTTCTTC.

V and J are TRBV24-1 and TRBJ2-1, with 9 bases aligning to TRBD1. J gave up 6 bases and V 1 base, and 6 bases lay outside the gene matches. The CDR3 totals 16 residues. In germline, CDR1 is KGHDR, CDR2 SFDVKD. CDR3 bases: TGTGCCACCAGTGATTTTGTGACAGGGGGTTTCAATGAGCAGTTCTTC. Translation: CATSDFVTGGFNEQFF.